The rows below give T cell receptor beta chains drawn from one sample of a study of cytomegalovirus exposure and HLA in healthy donors. Repertoires were generated with immunoSEQ multiplex PCR, while TCRdb's copy carries only in-frame clones and drops some. The sample consists of some 210,000 clones, around 78% of them appearing once. Sequencing was carried out using PBMCs. These receptor sequences come from a young woman in good health and CMV-seronegative. CDR3s include the opening cysteine and the closing phenylalanine or tryptophan. The D gene is left open where the match is weak. Part of the rows lack a size; the others show once, few, many or a class for expanded clones.

J gene | clone size | D gene | V gene | CDR3 protein | CDR3 DNA
TRBJ1-3 | few | . | TRBV5-1 | CASSLVTGQSSGNTIYF | TGCGCCAGCAGCTTGGTAACCGGACAGAGCTCTGGAAACACCATATATTTT
TRBJ2-1 | . | . | TRBV5-5 | CASSLGPGANEQFF | TGTGCCAGCAGCTTGGGGCCCGGGGCCAATGAGCAGTTCTTC
TRBJ2-1 | . | . | TRBV7-6 | CASSFGWSSYNEQFF | TGTGCCAGCAGCTTCGGATGGAGCTCCTACAATGAGCAGTTCTTC
TRBJ1-1 | . | . | TRBV30 | CAWRVQYRSTEAFF | TGTGCCTGGAGGGTTCAATACAGGAGCACTGAAGCTTTCTTT
TRBJ1-5 | . | . | TRBV2 | CASGAQGGQPQHF | TGTGCCAGCGGGGCACAGGGAGGTCAGCCCCAGCATTTT
TRBJ1-1 | . | . | TRBV30 | CAWSVEDRGTEAFF | TGTGCCTGGAGTGTAGAGGATAGGGGCACTGAAGCTTTCTTT
TRBJ2-3 | . | . | TRBV10-3 | CASTAGTDTQYF | TGTGCCTCGACCGCGGGCACAGATACGCAGTATTTT
TRBJ2-2 | few | TRBD1 | TRBV9 | CASSVKLNQGAGELFF | TGTGCCAGCAGCGTAAAACTCAATCAGGGGGCCGGGGAGCTGTTTTTT
TRBJ1-6 | few | . | TRBV7-9 | CASSLGNLNSPLHF | TGTGCCAGCAGCTTAGGAAACCTTAATTCACCCCTCCACTTT
TRBJ1-2 | . | TRBD1 | TRBV14 | CASSQVGTAGRGGYTF | TGTGCCAGCAGCCAAGTCGGGACAGCGGGTAGAGGTGGCTACACCTTC
TRBJ1-6 | once | TRBD1 | TRBV27 | CASSSLGQGNSPLHF | TGTGCCAGCAGTTCGCTAGGACAGGGGAATTCACCCCTCCACTTT
TRBJ2-1 | . | TRBD2 | TRBV4-1 | CASSQAASGGNEQFF | TGCGCCAGCAGCCAAGCGGCTAGCGGGGGAAATGAGCAGTTCTTC
TRBJ1-1 | . | TRBD1 | TRBV19 | CASSTGGTGGTEAFF | TGTGCCAGTAGTACCGGTGGGACAGGGGGCACTGAAGCTTTCTTT
TRBJ1-1 | . | . | TRBV11-2 | CASSPRHSYTEAFF | TGTGCCAGCAGCCCGCGACATAGTTACACTGAAGCTTTCTTT
TRBJ2-5 | . | . | TRBV28 | CASRGRGPWETQYF | TGTGCCAGCAGGGGCAGGGGTCCGTGGGAGACCCAGTACTTC
TRBJ2-1 | . | . | TRBV5-1 | CASSLQTTGNEQFF | TGCGCCAGCAGCTTGCAGACTACTGGGAATGAGCAGTTCTTC
TRBJ2-5 | . | . | TRBV15 | CATSREALTVKETQYF | TGTGCCACCAGCAGAGAGGCCCTGACAGTTAAGGAGACCCAGTACTTC
TRBJ2-3 | . | TRBD1 | TRBV11-2 | CASSAGQGRMGTDTQYF | TGTGCCAGCAGCGCAGGACAGGGGCGTATGGGCACAGATACGCAGTATTTT
TRBJ2-5 | once | TRBD1 | TRBV2 | CASSGPGGKQETQYF | TGTGCCAGCAGTGGCCCAGGGGGTAAACAAGAGACCCAGTACTTC
TRBJ2-1 | . | TRBD2 | TRBV29-1 | CSVEGAGGPYNEQFF | TGCAGCGTCGAGGGAGCGGGAGGGCCCTACAATGAGCAGTTCTTC
TRBJ2-7 | . | . | TRBV15 | CATSQGGATYEQYF | TGTGCCACCAGCCAGGGAGGCGCTACCTACGAGCAGTACTTC
TRBJ2-5 | . | TRBD2 | TRBV30 | CAWRSSGAQETQYF | TGTGCCTGGAGGAGTAGCGGGGCGCAAGAGACCCAGTACTTC
TRBJ1-4 | once | . | TRBV4-1 | CASSHQEEVNNEKLFF | TGCGCCAGCAGCCACCAAGAGGAAGTAAACAATGAAAAACTGTTTTTT
TRBJ2-7 | . | . | TRBV12-5 | CASYPDGSYDEQYF | TGTGCTAGTTACCCGGACGGGTCGTATGACGAGCAGTACTTC
TRBJ2-6 | . | . | TRBV2 | CASSPGGSGANVLTF | TGTGCCAGCAGTCCCGGCGGGTCTGGGGCCAACGTCCTGACTTTC
TRBJ1-5 | . | . | TRBV27 | CASSLVRDSNQPQHF | TGTGCCAGCAGTTTAGTACGGGATAGCAATCAGCCCCAGCATTTT
TRBJ2-1 | . | . | TRBV7-3 | CASSLGPNNEQFF | TGTGCCAGCAGCCTGGGACCCAACAATGAGCAGTTCTTC
TRBJ2-7 | . | . | TRBV19 | CASSMSDLQYF | TGTGCCAGTAGTATGTCGGACCTTCAGTACTTC
TRBJ1-1 | . | TRBD1 | TRBV11-2 | CASSLLGDRVNTEAFF | TGTGCCAGCAGCTTACTTGGGGACAGGGTGAACACTGAAGCTTTCTTT
TRBJ1-1 | . | TRBD1 | TRBV6-1 | CASSARGQLNTEAFF | TGTGCCAGCAGTGCCCGGGGACAGCTGAACACTGAAGCTTTCTTT
TRBJ1-2 | . | . | TRBV28 | CASTPYETGAGYTF | TGTGCCAGCACCCCCTACGAAACCGGCGCTGGCTACACCTTC
TRBJ2-1 | . | TRBD2 | TRBV11-2 | CASSPGLEAYNEQFF | TGTGCCAGCAGCCCGGGACTAGAGGCATACAATGAGCAGTTCTTC
TRBJ1-2 | . | . | TRBV30 | CAWSEGRGGGYTF | TGTGCCTGGAGTGAGGGCAGGGGAGGTGGCTACACCTTC
TRBJ1-2 | once | . | TRBV19 | CASSIWAGGYTF | TGTGCCAGTAGTATATGGGCCGGTGGCTACACCTTC
TRBJ1-1 | . | . | TRBV27 | CASSKPPDTEAFF | TGTGCCAGCAGTAAGCCCCCGGACACTGAAGCTTTCTTT
TRBJ2-5 | many | TRBD2 | TRBV18 | CASSPPIGAGGQETQYF | TGTGCCAGCTCACCACCGATTGGGGCGGGAGGCCAAGAGACCCAGTACTTC
TRBJ1-1 | . | TRBD1 | TRBV9 | CASSVRDRDDTEAFF | TGTGCCAGCAGCGTCCGGGACAGGGACGACACTGAAGCTTTCTTT
TRBJ2-7 | . | . | TRBV7-2 | CASSLVVAGFVEQYF | TGTGCCAGCAGCTTAGTAGTGGCAGGTTTCGTCGAGCAGTACTTC
TRBJ2-2 | . | . | TRBV11-1 | CASRVLGELFF | TGTGCCAGCAGAGTCCTTGGGGAGCTGTTTTTT
TRBJ2-7 | . | TRBD1 | TRBV4-2 | CASSQATGQHYEQYF | TGTGCCAGCAGCCAAGCTACGGGACAGCACTACGAGCAGTACTTC
TRBJ1-5 | . | . | TRBV7-9 | CASSPYNSNQPQHF | TGTGCCAGCAGCCCGTATAATAGCAATCAGCCCCAGCATTTT
TRBJ2-7 | . | . | TRBV19 | CASSTGSGPYEQYF | TGTGCCAGTAGTACAGGGAGTGGACCCTACGAGCAGTACTTC
TRBJ1-5 | . | . | TRBV30 | CAWSAEIGQPQHF | TGTGCCTGGAGTGCTGAGATAGGGCAGCCCCAGCATTTT
TRBJ1-1 | . | TRBD1 | TRBV2 | CASINRGLNTEAFF | TGTGCCAGCATTAACAGGGGCCTGAACACTGAAGCTTTCTTT
TRBJ2-3 | once | TRBD2 | TRBV4-2 | CASSQSGGDTQYF | TGTGCCAGCAGCCAATCCGGGGGGGATACGCAGTATTTT